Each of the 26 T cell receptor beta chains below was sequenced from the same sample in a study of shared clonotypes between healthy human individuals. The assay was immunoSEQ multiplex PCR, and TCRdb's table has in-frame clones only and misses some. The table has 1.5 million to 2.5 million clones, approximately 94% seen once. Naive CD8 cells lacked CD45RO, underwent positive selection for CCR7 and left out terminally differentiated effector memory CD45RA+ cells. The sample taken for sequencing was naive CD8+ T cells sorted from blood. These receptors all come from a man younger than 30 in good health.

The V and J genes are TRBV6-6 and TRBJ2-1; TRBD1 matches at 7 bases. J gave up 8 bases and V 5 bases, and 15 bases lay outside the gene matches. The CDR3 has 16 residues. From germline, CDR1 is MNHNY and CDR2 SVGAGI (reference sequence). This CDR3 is CASSHPQGGIVHEQFF. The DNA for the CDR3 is TGTGCCAGCAGTCACCCACAAGGGGGCATAGTGCATGAGCAGTTCTTC.

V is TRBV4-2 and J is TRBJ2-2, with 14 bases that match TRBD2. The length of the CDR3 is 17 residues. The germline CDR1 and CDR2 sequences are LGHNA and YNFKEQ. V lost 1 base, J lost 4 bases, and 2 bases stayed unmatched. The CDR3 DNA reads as TGTGCCAGCAGCCAAGGACTAGCGGGGGGGTTCACCGGGGAGCTGTTTTTT. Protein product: CASSQGLAGGFTGELFF.

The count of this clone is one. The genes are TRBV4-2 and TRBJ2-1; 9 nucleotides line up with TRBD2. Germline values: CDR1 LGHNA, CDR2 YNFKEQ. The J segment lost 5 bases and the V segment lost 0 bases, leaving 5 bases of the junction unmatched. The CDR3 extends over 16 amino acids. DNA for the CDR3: TGTGCCAGCAGCCAAGAGGCGGGGGGGTACGACAATGAGCAGTTCTTC. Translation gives CASSQEAGGYDNEQFF.

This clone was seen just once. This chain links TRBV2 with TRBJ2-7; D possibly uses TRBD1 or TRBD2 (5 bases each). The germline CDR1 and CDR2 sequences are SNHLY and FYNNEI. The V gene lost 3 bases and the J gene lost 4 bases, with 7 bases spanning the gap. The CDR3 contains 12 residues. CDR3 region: CASSEGEYEQYF. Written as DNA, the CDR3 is TGTGCCAGCAGTGAGGGGGAATACGAGCAGTACTTC. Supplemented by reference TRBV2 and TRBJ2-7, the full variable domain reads EPEVTQTPSHQVTQMGQEVILRCVPISNHLYFYWYRQILGQKVEFLVSFYNNEISEKSEIFDDQFSVERPDGSNFTLKIRSTKLEDSAMYFCASSEGEYEQYFGPGTRLTVT.

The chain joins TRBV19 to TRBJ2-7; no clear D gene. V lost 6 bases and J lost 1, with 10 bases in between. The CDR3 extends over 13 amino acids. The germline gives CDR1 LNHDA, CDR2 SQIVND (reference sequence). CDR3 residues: CASSMVSSYEQYF. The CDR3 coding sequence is TGTGCCAGTAGCATGGTTTCGTCCTACGAGCAGTACTTC.

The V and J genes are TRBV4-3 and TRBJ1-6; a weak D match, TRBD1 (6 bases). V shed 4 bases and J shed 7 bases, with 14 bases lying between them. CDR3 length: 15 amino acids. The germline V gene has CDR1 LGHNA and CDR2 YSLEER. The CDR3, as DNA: TGCGCCAGCAGCCGGTTGACGGGGGCCAATTCACCCCTCCACTTT. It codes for CASSRLTGANSPLHF.

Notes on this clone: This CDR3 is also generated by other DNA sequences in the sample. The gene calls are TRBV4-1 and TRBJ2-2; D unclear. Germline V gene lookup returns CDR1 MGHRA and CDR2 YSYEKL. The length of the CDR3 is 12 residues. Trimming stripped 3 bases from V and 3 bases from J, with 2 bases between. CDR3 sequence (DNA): TGCGCCAGCAGCCATGACACCGGGGAGCTGTTTTTT. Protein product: CASSHDTGELFF.

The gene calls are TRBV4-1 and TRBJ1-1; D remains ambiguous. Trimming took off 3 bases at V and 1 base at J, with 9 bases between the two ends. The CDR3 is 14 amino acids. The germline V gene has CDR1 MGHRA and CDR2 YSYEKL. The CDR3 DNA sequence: TGCGCCAGCAGCCAGGTTACAGAGAACACTGAAGCTTTCTTT. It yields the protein CASSQVTENTEAFF.

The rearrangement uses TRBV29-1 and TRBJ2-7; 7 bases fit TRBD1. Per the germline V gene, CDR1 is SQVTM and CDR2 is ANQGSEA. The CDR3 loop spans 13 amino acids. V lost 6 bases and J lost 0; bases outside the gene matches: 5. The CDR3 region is CSVRDSNSYEQYF. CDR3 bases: TGCAGCGTCCGGGACAGCAACTCCTACGAGCAGTACTTC.

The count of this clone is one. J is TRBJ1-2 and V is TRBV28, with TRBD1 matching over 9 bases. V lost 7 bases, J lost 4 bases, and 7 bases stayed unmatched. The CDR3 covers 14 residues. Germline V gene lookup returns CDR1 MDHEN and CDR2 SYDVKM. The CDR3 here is CASITQGAGYGYTF. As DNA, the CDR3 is TGTGCCAGCATCACACAGGGGGCGGGCTATGGCTACACCTTC.

The CDR3 region has the DNA TGTGCCAGCAGCCCCCTTGGGGGGGGTGGCTCCTACAATGAGCAGTTCTTC. Translation gives CASSPLGGGGSYNEQFF. This sequence joins TRBV11-2 and TRBJ2-1; 7 nucleotides agree with TRBD2. V was clipped by 5 bases and J by 0 bases; unmatched bases: 10. The CDR3 covers 17 residues. Germline CDR1 SGHAT, CDR2 FQNNGV.

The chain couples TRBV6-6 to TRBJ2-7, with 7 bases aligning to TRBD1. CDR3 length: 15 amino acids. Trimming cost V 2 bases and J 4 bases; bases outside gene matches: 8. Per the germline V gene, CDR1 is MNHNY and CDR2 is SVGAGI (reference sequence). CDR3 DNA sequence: TGTGCCAGCAGTTACCTGACAGGGTTAAAATACGAGCAGTACTTC. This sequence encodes CASSYLTGLKYEQYF.

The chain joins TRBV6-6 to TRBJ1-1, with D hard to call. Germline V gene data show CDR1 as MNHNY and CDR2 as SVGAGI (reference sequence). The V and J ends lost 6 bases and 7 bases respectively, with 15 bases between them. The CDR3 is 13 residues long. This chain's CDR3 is CASSPALLVEAFF. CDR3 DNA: TGTGCCAGCAGCCCTGCCCTCCTAGTTGAAGCTTTCTTT.

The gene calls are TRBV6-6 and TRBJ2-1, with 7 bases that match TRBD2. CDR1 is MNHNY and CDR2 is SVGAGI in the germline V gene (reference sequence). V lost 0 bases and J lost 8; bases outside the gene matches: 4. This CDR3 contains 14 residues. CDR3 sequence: CASSYSKAGYEQFF. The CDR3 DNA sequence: TGTGCCAGCAGTTACTCGAAAGCGGGATATGAGCAGTTCTTC.

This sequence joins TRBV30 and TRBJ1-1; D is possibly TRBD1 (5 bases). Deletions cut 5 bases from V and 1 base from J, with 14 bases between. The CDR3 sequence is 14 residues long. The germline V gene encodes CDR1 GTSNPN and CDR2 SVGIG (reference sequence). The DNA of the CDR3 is TGTGCCTGGGATAGGGGACCGAGGAACACTGAAGCTTTCTTT. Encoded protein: CAWDRGPRNTEAFF.

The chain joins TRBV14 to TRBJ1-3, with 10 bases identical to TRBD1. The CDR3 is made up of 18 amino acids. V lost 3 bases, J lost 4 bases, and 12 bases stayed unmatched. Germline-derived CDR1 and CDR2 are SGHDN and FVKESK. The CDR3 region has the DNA TGTGCCAGCAGCCATGTGGACAGGGGGACCTCACTCGGAAACACCATATATTTT. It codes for CASSHVDRGTSLGNTIYF.

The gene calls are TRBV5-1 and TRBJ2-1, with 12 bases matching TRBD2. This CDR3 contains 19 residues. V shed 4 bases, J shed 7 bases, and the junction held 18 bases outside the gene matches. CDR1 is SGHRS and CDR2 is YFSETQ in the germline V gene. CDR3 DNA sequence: TGCGCCAGCAGCGACGGACTAGCGGGATCGGAGCCCGGGGGGAATGAGCAGTTCTTC. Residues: CASSDGLAGSEPGGNEQFF.

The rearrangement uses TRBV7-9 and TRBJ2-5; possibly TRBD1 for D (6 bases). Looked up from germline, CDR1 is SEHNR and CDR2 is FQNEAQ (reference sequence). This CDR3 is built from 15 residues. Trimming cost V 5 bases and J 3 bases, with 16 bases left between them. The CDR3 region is CASSPAEDSEETQYF. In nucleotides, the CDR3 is TGTGCCAGCAGCCCCGCGGAGGACAGTGAAGAGACCCAGTACTTC.

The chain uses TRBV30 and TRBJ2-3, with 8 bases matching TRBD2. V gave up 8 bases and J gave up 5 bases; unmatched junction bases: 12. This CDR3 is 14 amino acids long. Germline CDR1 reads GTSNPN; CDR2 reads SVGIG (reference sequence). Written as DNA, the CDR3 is TGTGCCCGGGAGGGGGAAGGGATTCAAGATACGCAGTATTTT. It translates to CAREGEGIQDTQYF.

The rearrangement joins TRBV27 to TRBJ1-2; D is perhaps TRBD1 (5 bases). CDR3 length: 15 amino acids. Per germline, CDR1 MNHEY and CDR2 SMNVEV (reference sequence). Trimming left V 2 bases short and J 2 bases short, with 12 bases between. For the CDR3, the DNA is TGTGCCAGCAGTTTAGGGCAGGGTGGGAACTATGGCTACACCTTC. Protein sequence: CASSLGQGGNYGYTF.

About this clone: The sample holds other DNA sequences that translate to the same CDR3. The DNA of the CDR3 is TGTGCCAGCAGCTTAGAGAGCACCGGGGAGCTGTTTTTT. This codes for CASSLESTGELFF. The J gene is TRBJ2-2, the V gene TRBV7-9; D is unresolved. In germline, CDR1 is SEHNR, CDR2 FQNEAQ (reference sequence). Trimming left V 1 base short and J 4 bases short, with 4 bases between. The CDR3 extends over 13 amino acids.

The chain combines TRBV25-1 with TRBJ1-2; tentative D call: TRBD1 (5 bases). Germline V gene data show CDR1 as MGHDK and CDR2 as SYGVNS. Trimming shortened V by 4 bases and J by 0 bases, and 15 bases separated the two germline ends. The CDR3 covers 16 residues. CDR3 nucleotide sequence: TGTGCCAGCAGTGCTCTCGGGACCGGAGCTAACTATGGCTACACCTTC. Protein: CASSALGTGANYGYTF.

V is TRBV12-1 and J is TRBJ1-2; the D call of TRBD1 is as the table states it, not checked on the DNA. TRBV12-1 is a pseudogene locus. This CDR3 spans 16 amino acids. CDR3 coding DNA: TGTGCCAGCAGCTGGAGAGGGACAGGGGTAGACTATGGCTACACCTTC. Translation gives CASSWRGTGVDYGYTF.

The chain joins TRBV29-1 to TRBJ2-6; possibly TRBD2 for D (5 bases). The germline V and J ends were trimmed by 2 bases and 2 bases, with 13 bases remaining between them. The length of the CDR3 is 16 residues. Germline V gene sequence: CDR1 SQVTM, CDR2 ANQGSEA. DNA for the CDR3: TGCAGCGTTGAAACGGGTCTCGGGGCTGGGGCCAACGTCCTGACTTTC. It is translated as CSVETGLGAGANVLTF.

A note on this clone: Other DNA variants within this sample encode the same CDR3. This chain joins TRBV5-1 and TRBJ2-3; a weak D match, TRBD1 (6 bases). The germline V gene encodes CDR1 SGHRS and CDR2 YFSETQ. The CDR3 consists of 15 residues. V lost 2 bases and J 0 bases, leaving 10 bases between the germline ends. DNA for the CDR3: TGCGCCAGCAGCTTCAGGGGTGCTAGCACAGATACGCAGTATTTT. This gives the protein CASSFRGASTDTQYF.

CDR3 nucleotides: TGTGCCAGCACCCAACGTCAGGGCACAGATACGCAGTATTTT. It is translated as CASTQRQGTDTQYF. J is TRBJ2-3 and V is TRBV13; no clear D. In germline, CDR1 is PRHDT, CDR2 FYEKMQ (reference sequence). Trimming shortened V by 7 bases and J by 1 base, and 12 bases separated the two germline ends. The CDR3 runs 14 residues.